These 11 T cell receptor beta chains share one sample of origin, sequenced in a study of blood T cells in healthy people across ages. Primers used in a second PCR of about 7 to 12 cycles were a sample-barcoded 5' primer and a J-beta primer mix. TCRdb independently ran MiXCR on the 5' RACE reads; one entry per CDR3 protein. This sample has roughly 2 million distinct CDR3 sequences, with just under 50% found just once. Sample: blood. Receptors were obtained from a woman aged 40 to 55 in good health.

This clonotype was counted between two and nine times. This sequence joins TRBV25-1 and TRBJ2-1; 7 nucleotides align to TRBD2. After removal of 10 bases from V and 2 bases from J, the junction contained 11 bases not matched to a gene. Looked up from germline, CDR1 is MGHDK and CDR2 is SYGVNS. The CDR3 has 15 amino acids. The CDR3 sequence: CATNLAGPAYNEQFF. For the CDR3, the DNA is TGTGCCACCAACTTAGCGGGCCCCGCCTACAATGAGCAGTTCTTC.

This clonotype has only a few counts. The gene calls are TRBV15 and TRBJ1-4; TRBD1 aligns across 10 bases. Germline lookup yields CDR1 LNHNV and CDR2 YYDKDF (reference sequence). Trimming took 2 bases from V and 7 from J; bases not matched to a gene: 4. The CDR3 covers 15 residues. The CDR3 reads CATSRRTGGVEKLFF. DNA of the CDR3: TGTGCCACCAGCAGAAGGACAGGGGGGGTTGAAAAACTGTTTTTT.

V is TRBV4-3 and J is TRBJ2-7; 7 nucleotides match TRBD2. The J call may be incorrect, as the DNA end agrees better with TRBJ2-5. This CDR3 has 15 residues. CDR1 is LGHNA, CDR2 YSLEER, per germline. The CDR3 coding sequence is TGCGCCAGCAGCCAAGTTGGGGGGGTAAGGGAGACCCAGTACTTC. It is translated as CASSQVGGVRETQYF.

The sample holds one count of this clonotype. The V and J genes are TRBV7-2 and TRBJ1-6; the D gene is possibly TRBD1 (5 bases). V lost 6 bases, J lost 0 bases, and 12 bases lay in between. Germline CDR1 is SGHTA and CDR2 is FQGNSA. This CDR3 is built from 16 residues. CDR3 in amino acids: CASRGRQSSYNSPLHF. DNA of the CDR3: TGTGCCAGCAGGGGAAGACAGAGCTCCTATAATTCACCCCTCCACTTT.

This clonotype was detected a few times. The chain uses TRBV15 and TRBJ2-1, with 7 bases matching TRBD1. Trimming cost V 2 bases and J 6 bases; bases outside gene matches: 4. The CDR3 extends over 14 amino acids. The germline V gene encodes CDR1 LNHNV and CDR2 YYDKDF (reference sequence). The CDR3 loop reads CATSRPGTVNEQFF. In DNA form, the CDR3 reads TGTGCCACCAGCAGACCTGGGACAGTCAATGAGCAGTTCTTC.

The V gene is TRBV7-2, the J gene TRBJ1-6; a possible D gene is TRBD1 (6 bases). CDR1 and CDR2 from the germline V gene are SGHTA and FQGNSA. With 1 base removed from V and 9 bases from J, the gap between germline ends came to 16 bases. This CDR3 comprises 16 residues. Written as DNA, the CDR3 is TGTGCCAGCAGCTTAGAAGGGGGATTTCGGATTTCACCCCTCCACTTT. Its translation: CASSLEGGFRISPLHF.

The chain joins TRBV9 to TRBJ2-3; D not resolved. V was trimmed by 3 bases and J by 4 bases, leaving 9 bases between them. Germline CDR1 reads SGDLS; CDR2 reads YYNGEE. The CDR3 extends over 13 amino acids. In DNA form, the CDR3 reads TGTGCCAGCAGCGATACCCGGTCAGATACGCAGTATTTT. It yields the protein CASSDTRSDTQYF.

The gene calls are TRBV20-1 and TRBJ1-5; the D is unclear. Deletions cut 0 bases from V and 2 bases from J, with 8 bases between. The CDR3 is 14 residues long. CDR1 and CDR2 (germline): DFQATT, SNEGSKA (reference sequence). The CDR3 DNA is TGCAGTGCTAGAGATCTTAGTGGCAATCAGCCCCAGCATTTT. Translated: CSARDLSGNQPQHF.

This rearrangement joins TRBV28 to TRBJ1-1; D is uncertain. This CDR3 is built from 14 residues. Germline loops: CDR1 MDHEN, CDR2 SYDVKM. The germline V and J ends were trimmed by 3 bases and 0 bases, with 8 bases remaining between them. CDR3 amino acids: CASSLSSMNTEAFF. CDR3 nucleotide sequence: TGTGCCAGCAGTTTGTCCAGCATGAACACTGAAGCTTTCTTT.

As regards this clonotype: One end of the junction is discordant with germline, which a read error may explain. The chain joins TRBV27 to TRBJ2-6; tentatively, D is TRBD1 or TRBD2 (6 bases each). The germline V gene encodes CDR1 MNHEY and CDR2 SMNVEV (reference sequence). CDR3 length equals 17 residues. CDR3 nucleotide sequence: TGTACCAGCAGTCCCGATCGGGGGCGAGCTGGGGCCAACGTCCTGACTTTC. Protein sequence: CTSSPDRGRAGANVLTF.

The chain joins TRBV6-1 to TRBJ2-3, with D perhaps matching TRBD1 (6 bases). The ends were cut back, 3 bases at V and 0 bases at J, with 16 bases in the middle. Per the germline V gene, CDR1 is MNHNS and CDR2 is SASEGT. The CDR3 runs to 17 residues. CDR3 region: CASSDRLGAASTDTQYF. CDR3 in DNA: TGTGCCAGCAGTGATCGGTTGGGGGCGGCTAGCACAGATACGCAGTATTTT.